The clone carrying this T cell receptor (beta chain) is medium-sized (0.01 to 0.1%) in the sample. This CDR3 region has 15 residues. Deletions cut 2 bases from V and 14 bases from J, with 22 bases between. In germline, CDR1 is DFQATT, CDR2 SNEGSKA (reference sequence). One entry per CDR3 protein, called by TCRdb with MiXCR from the RT-PCR reads. The repertoire includes 25,000 or so distinct CDR3 sequences, roughly 30% of them detected once, and approximately 50% sits in the top ten. The data derive from a study of patients and donors after allogeneic stem cell transplantation. The source material was blood, either unsorted or a sorted T cell fraction (not recorded which). The rearrangement links TRBV20-1 to TRBJ1-6; D is possibly TRBD1 (5 bases). This TCR came from a human donor who was either an allogeneic HSCT recipient or a stem cell or donor lymphocyte infusion donor (not recorded which). It is not recorded whose cells these are; they may come from a transplant donor. CDR3 in amino acids: CSARPRGEMVPALHF. In DNA form, the CDR3 reads TGCAGTGCTAGACCTAGAGGGGAGATGGTTCCGGCCCTCCACTTT.